This record concerns one T cell receptor (beta chain) sequence. Its antigen is currently unknown. Treatment: 15 to 20 received Ad26.COV2.S at low or high dose, single or two shots; about 5 received placebo; per-sample allocation not given. The samples were gathered on day 63 after the first injection of vaccine or placebo. Immunization relied on an Ad26 vector, which expressed Wuhan-strain SARS-CoV-2 spike. The sample originates from a study of Ad26.COV2.S vaccination and SARS-CoV-2 variants. Background on the study: The COV1001 Ad26.COV2.S trial arm included the donor. Points from the study as a whole: Placebo and vaccine recipients had non-spike TCR breadth that was similar. The study found higher spike-specific TCR breadth in vaccine than placebo recipients.

TCRdb's copy holds only in-frame clones and misses some; the assay was immunoSEQ multiplex PCR. Of hundreds of thousands of clones in the sample, roughly 87% were seen once. Germline lookup yields CDR1 SNHLY and CDR2 FYNNEI. Trimming took 10 bases from V and 6 from J, leaving 27 bases between them. The CDR3 has 16 amino acids. The origin of this receptor is a person between 18 and 60 years old who received the Ad26.COV2.S COVID-19 vaccine or a placebo. V is TRBV2 and J is TRBJ2-5; D is possibly TRBD1 or TRBD2 (5 bases each). The sample in question was peripheral blood, obtained in a trial of Ad26.COV2.S vaccine versus placebo. Here the CDR3 DNA reads TGTGCCATCGACTCACTCCGGACATCGGGAAAGAAGACCCAGTACTTC. Encoded protein: CAIDSLRTSGKKTQYF.